The source of this TCR beta chain is a study of shared clonotypes between healthy human individuals. With 5 bases removed from V and 4 bases from J, the gap between germline ends came to 8 bases. Per the germline V gene, CDR1 is SGHTA and CDR2 is FQGTGA. The CDR3 loop spans 12 amino acids. The method was immunoSEQ multiplex PCR; TCRdb's version includes in-frame clones alone and lacks a portion of them. Among 550,000 to 600,000 clones listed, just over 75% were seen once. This chain uses TRBV7-3 with TRBJ2-5; D unclear. The sequence came from a woman in her thirties or forties in good health. Some clones in this sample may be carry-over from other donors' samples. Material for sequencing was PBMCs. Here the CDR3 DNA reads TGTGCCAGCAGCCAGATTGGAGAGACCCAGTACTTC. Translating gives CASSQIGETQYF.